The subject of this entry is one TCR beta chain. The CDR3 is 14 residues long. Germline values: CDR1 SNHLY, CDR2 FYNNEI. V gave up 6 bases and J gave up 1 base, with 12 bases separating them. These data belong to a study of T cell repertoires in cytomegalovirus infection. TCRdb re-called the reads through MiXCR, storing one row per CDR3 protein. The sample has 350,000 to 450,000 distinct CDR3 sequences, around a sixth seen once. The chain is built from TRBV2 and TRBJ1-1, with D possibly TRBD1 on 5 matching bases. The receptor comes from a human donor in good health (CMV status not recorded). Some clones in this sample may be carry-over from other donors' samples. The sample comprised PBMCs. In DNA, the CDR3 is TGTGCCAGCAGCCTCAGGGTAACGAACACTGAAGCTTTCTTT. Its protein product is CASSLRVTNTEAFF. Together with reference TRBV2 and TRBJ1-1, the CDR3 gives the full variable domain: EPEVTQTPSHQVTQMGQEVILRCVPISNHLYFYWYRQILGQKVEFLVSFYNNEISEKSEIFDDQFSVERPDGSNFTLKIRSTKLEDSAMYFCASSLRVTNTEAFFGQGTRLTVV.